This T cell receptor beta chain was found in a study of cytomegalovirus exposure and HLA in healthy donors. Comment on this clone: Its target is not known.

There were likely unrecorded immune exposures, though donors were nominally healthy when sampled. V dropped 2 bases and J dropped 0; count of bases not matched to a gene: 5. The length of the CDR3 is 16 residues. The germline CDR1 and CDR2 sequences are SGHTA and FQGTGA. In the PCR, 60 Vbeta and 13 Jbeta primers were used. Here immunoSEQ multiplex PCR was the method, and the copy in TCRdb shows in-frame clones only, minus some. This table holds 35,000 to 40,000 clones, approximately 90% found once. Findings of the study overall: TCR beta V segments were, for the most part, productive about 87% or about 30% of the time in an earlier analysis.

The source of this sequence is a young woman in good health and CMV-seronegative. The V call is TRBV7-3, the J call TRBJ2-3, with 7 bases matching TRBD2. What was sequenced was PBMCs. The CDR3 spells CASSLVSSGSTDTQYF. Here the CDR3 DNA reads TGTGCCAGCAGCTTAGTGAGTAGCGGGAGCACAGATACGCAGTATTTT.